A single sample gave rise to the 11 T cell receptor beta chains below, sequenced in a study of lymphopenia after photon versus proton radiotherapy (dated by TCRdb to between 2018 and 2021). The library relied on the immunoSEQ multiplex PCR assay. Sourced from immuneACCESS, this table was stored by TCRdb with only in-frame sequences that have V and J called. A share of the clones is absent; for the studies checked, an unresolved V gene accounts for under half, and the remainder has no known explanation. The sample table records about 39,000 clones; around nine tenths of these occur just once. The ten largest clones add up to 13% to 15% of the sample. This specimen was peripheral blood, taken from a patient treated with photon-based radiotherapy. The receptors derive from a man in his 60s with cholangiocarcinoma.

DNA for the CDR3: TGTGCCAGCTCACCAAAATCCGACAGGGAAGAGACCCAGTACTTC. It yields the protein CASSPKSDREETQYF. V is TRBV18 and J is TRBJ2-5; 7 bases agree with TRBD1. The germline gives CDR1 KGHSH, CDR2 LQKENI. J lost 3 bases, V lost 2 bases, and 6 bases had no gene match. The CDR3 loop spans 15 amino acids.

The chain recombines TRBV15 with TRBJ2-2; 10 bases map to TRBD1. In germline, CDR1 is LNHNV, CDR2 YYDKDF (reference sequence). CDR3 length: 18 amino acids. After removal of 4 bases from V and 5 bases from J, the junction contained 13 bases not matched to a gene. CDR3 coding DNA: TGTGCCACCAGCACCTCAGGCCGGGACAGGGGTTTTACCGGGGAGCTGTTTTTT. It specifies CATSTSGRDRGFTGELFF. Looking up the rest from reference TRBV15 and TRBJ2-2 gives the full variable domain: DAMVIQNPRYQVTQFGKPVTLSCSQTLNHNVMYWYQQKSSQAPKLLFHYYDKDFNNEADTPDNFQSRRPNTSFCFLDIRSPGLGDTAMYLCATSTSGRDRGFTGELFFGEGSRLTVL.

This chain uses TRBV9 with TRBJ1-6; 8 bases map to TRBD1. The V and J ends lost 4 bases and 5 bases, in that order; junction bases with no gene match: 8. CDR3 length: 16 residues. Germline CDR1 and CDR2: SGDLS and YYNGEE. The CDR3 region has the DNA TGTGCCAGCAGCATCGACCCGGGACAGGATAATTCACCCCTCCACTTT. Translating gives CASSIDPGQDNSPLHF.

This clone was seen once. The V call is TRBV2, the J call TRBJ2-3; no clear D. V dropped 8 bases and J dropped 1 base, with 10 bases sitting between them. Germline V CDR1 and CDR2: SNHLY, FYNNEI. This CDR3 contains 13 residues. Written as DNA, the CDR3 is TGTGCCAGCCTTTATGGGGGCACAGATACGCAGTATTTT. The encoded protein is CASLYGGTDTQYF. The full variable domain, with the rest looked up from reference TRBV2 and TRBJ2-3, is EPEVTQTPSHQVTQMGQEVILRCVPISNHLYFYWYRQILGQKVEFLVSFYNNEISEKSEIFDDQFSVERPDGSNFTLKIRSTKLEDSAMYFCASLYGGTDTQYFGPGTRLTVL.

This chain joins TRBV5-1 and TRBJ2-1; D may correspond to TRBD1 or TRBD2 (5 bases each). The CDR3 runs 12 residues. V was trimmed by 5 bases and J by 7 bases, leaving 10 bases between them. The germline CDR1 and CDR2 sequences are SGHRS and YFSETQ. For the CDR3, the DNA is TGCGCCAGCAGGGGGACCAGGAATGAGCAGTTCTTC. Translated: CASRGTRNEQFF.

CDR3 residues: CASSQQGMADTQYF. In DNA, the CDR3 is TGTGCCAGCAGCCAACAGGGAATGGCAGATACGCAGTATTTT. The chain recombines TRBV7-3 with TRBJ2-3; D may be TRBD1 (6 bases). The CDR3 runs 14 residues. Germline V gene data show CDR1 as SGHTA and CDR2 as FQGTGA. The V and J ends lost 5 bases and 4 bases respectively, with 13 bases between them. Full variable domain (rest looked up from reference TRBV7-3 and TRBJ2-3): GAGVSQTPSNKVTEKGKYVELRCDPISGHTALYWYRQSLGQGPEFLIYFQGTGAADDSGLPNDRFFAVRPEGSVSTLKIQRTERGDSAVYLCASSQQGMADTQYFGPGTRLTVL.

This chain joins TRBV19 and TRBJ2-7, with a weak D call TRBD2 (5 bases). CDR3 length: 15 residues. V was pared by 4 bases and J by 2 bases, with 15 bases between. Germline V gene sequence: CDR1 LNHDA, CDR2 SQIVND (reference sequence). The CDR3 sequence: CASSTQTRGAYEQYF. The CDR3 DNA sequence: TGTGCCAGTAGTACCCAGACTCGGGGAGCCTACGAGCAGTACTTC.

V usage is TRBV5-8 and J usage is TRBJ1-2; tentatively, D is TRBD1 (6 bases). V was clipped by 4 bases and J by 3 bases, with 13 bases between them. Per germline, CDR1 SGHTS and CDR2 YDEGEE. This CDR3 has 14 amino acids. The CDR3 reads CASSPRQVYYGYTF. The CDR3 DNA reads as TGTGCCAGCAGCCCCAGACAGGTTTACTATGGCTACACCTTC.

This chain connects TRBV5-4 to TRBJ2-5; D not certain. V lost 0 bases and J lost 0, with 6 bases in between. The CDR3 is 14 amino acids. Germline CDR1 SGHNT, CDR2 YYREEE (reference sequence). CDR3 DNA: TGTGCCAGCAGCTTGGGACCGTACCAAGAGACCCAGTACTTC. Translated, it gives CASSLGPYQETQYF.

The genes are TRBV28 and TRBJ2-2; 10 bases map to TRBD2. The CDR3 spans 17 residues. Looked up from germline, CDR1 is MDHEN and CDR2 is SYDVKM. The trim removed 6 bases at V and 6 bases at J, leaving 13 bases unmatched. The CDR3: CASRTGERGGLAGELFF. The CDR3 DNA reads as TGTGCCAGCAGGACAGGGGAGCGGGGGGGCCTCGCCGGGGAGCTGTTTTTT.

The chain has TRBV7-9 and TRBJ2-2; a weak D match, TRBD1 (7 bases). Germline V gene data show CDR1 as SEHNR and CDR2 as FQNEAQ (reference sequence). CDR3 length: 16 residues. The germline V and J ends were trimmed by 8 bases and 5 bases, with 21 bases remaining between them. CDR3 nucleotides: TGTGCCAGCTCCCTGGAAGGGGGCGCGGGAACCGGGGAGCTGTTTTTT. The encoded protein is CASSLEGGAGTGELFF.